The entry below gives a single T cell receptor (beta chain) sequence along with its context. Its antigen remains unidentified. Method: immunoSEQ multiplex PCR; TCRdb's copy keeps in-frame clones and lacks some. The sample has about 110,000 clones; around 90% are singletons. The data are from a study of Tregs in tolerant kidney transplant recipients. At the level of the study: The nonmyeloablative bone marrow transplants came from related graft donors, with transient mixed chimerism.

Notes on the study in general: Antigen-driven expansion was suggested because donor-specific Tregs expanded more than all Tregs in tolerant patients. Some patients' samples used different primers over time, so nucleotide sequences weren't comparable.

The ends lost 4 bases at V and 7 bases at J; junction bases unmatched: 6. This CDR3 has 14 amino acids. CDR1 is SGHNT and CDR2 is YYREEE in the germline V gene (reference sequence). Sequenced here: CD4+ T cells from blood, sampled before the transplant. This receptor was identified in a human donor who received a combined kidney and bone marrow transplant. The chain is built from TRBV5-4 and TRBJ2-1; 9 nucleotides line up with TRBD1. This CDR3 is CASSGDRVRNEQFF. CDR3 nucleotides: TGTGCCAGCAGCGGGGACAGGGTGCGGAATGAGCAGTTCTTC. The full variable domain, completed using reference TRBV5-4 and TRBJ2-1, is ETGVTQSPTHLIKTRGQQVTLRCSSQSGHNTVSWYQQALGQGPQFIFQYYREEENGRGNFPPRFSGLQFPNYSSELNVNALELDDSALYLCASSGDRVRNEQFFGPGTRLTVL.